One TCR beta chain is described in this entry. The CDR3 has 13 amino acids. CDR1 is MNHEY and CDR2 is SVGAGI in the germline V gene. Trimming removed 2 bases at V and 5 bases at J, with 6 bases between. This entry is derived from a study of spatial heterogeneity in lung cancer. TCRdb used MiXCR to reprocess the 5' RACE reads, holding one entry per CDR3 protein. The table includes 20,000 to 30,000 distinct CDR3 sequences, approximately 5.6% detected once. Sample time point: blood at routine non-recurrence follow-up after resection. Whole RNA from tumor, nontumor lung or frozen PBMC was sequenced unsorted.

The chain couples TRBV6-5 to TRBJ2-2; possible D gene TRBD1, 6 bases. This clonotype originated in a male donor with early-stage non-small cell lung cancer. Specimen: PBMCs, collected at follow-up. The CDR3 DNA reads TGTGCCAGCAGTTACAGGGGGACCGGGGAGCTGTTTTTT. Encoded protein: CASSYRGTGELFF.